The source of this T cell receptor beta chain is a study of cytomegalovirus exposure and HLA in healthy donors. Study summary: In a previous analysis, 117 million unique TCR beta sequences were found from 150 million to 200 million T cells. The Caucasian-associated ancestry cluster held around 81% of roughly 400 genotyped donors.

About this clone itself: Its antigen remains unknown.

Primers: 60 Vbeta forward and 13 Jbeta reverse. The protocol was immunoSEQ multiplex PCR, while the TCRdb copy is restricted to in-frame clones and leaves out a portion. This table holds 21,000 or so clones. The length of the CDR3 is 15 residues. The V end lost 5 bases, the J end lost 10 bases, and 20 bases lay between the germline ends. CDR1 and CDR2 from the germline V gene are SNHLY and FYNNEI. General study results and limits: A later analysis found most CMV-associated TCR beta chains apparently HLA-restricted. A classifier reportedly called cytomegalovirus status with high sensitivity and specificity.

The material sequenced was PBMCs. The chain uses TRBV2 and TRBJ1-4; D uncertain. The receptor's source is a man in his sixties in good health and CMV-seropositive. The CDR3: CASSISRGVGGKLFF. Written as DNA, the CDR3 is TGTGCCAGCAGTATTTCTCGGGGTGTCGGAGGAAAACTGTTTTTT.